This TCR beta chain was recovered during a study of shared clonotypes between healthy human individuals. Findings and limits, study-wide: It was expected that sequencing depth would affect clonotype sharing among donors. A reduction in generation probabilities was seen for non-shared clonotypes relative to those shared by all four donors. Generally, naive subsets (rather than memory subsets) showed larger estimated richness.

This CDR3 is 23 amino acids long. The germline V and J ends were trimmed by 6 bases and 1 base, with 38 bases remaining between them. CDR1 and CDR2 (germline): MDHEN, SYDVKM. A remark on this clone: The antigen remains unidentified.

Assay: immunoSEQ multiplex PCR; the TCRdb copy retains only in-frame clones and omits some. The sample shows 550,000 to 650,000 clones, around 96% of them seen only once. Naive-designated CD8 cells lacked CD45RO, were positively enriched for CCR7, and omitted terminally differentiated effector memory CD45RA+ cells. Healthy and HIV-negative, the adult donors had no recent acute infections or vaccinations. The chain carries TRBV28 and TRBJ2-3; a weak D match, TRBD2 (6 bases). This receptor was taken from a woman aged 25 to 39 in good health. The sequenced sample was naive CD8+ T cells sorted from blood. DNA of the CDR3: TGTGCCAGCAGCTGGAGACGATGGAAAAACCGGGAGAGAAATGGGGTTGGCACAGATACGCAGTATTTT. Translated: CASSWRRWKNRERNGVGTDTQYF.